Presented here are 16 T cell receptor beta chains from one specimen sequenced in a study of immune reconstitution after stem cell transplant in scleroderma. One entry per CDR3 protein, called by TCRdb with MiXCR from the RT-PCR reads. The profile shows about 5,600 distinct CDR3 sequences, 7% to 9% of them singletons. The sample was collected before or after autologous hematopoietic stem cell transplantation (not recorded which). These receptors were taken from a male donor with systemic sclerosis.

This chain uses TRBV29-1 with TRBJ2-3; TRBD2 agrees at 9 bases. V gave up 3 bases and J gave up 7 bases; unmatched junction bases: 8. The CDR3 runs to 14 residues. CDR1 is SQVTM, CDR2 ANQGSEA, per germline. CDR3 in amino acids: CSVDPSGDFYTQYF. The DNA of the CDR3 is TGCAGCGTTGACCCTAGCGGGGACTTCTATACGCAGTATTTT.

The rearrangement links TRBV7-7 to TRBJ1-3, with no clear D. The CDR3 runs 15 residues. The germline V and J ends were trimmed by 3 bases and 0 bases, with 9 bases remaining between them. In germline, CDR1 is SSHAT, CDR2 FNYEAQ (reference sequence). CDR3 sequence: CASSLSDGSGNTIYF. Here the CDR3 DNA reads TGTGCCAGCAGCTTGTCCGACGGCTCTGGAAACACCATATATTTT.

The chain employs TRBV4-2 and TRBJ1-4, with 9 nucleotides matching TRBD1. V lost 6 bases and J lost 0; bases outside the gene matches: 5. The CDR3 is 16 residues long. CDR1 and CDR2 from the germline V gene are LGHNA and YNFKEQ. Written as DNA, the CDR3 is TGTGCCAGCAGTGTACAGGGGGCTGCAACTAATGAAAAACTGTTTTTT. Its protein is CASSVQGAATNEKLFF.

This clonotype was counted between two and nine times. The J gene is TRBJ1-4, the V gene TRBV5-1; D unresolved. V lost 4 bases to trimming and J lost 0 bases, with 7 bases between them. The CDR3 totals 14 residues. Germline lookup yields CDR1 SGHRS and CDR2 YFSETQ. The CDR3 here is CASSLQPTNEKLFF. CDR3 DNA sequence: TGCGCCAGCAGCCTGCAGCCAACTAATGAAAAACTGTTTTTT.

This clonotype was detected only a few times. The genes are TRBV7-2 and TRBJ2-3; no clear D gene. CDR1 SGHTA and CDR2 FQGNSA come from the germline V gene. The CDR3 has 13 residues. Trimming removed 1 base from V and 4 bases from J, with 6 bases in between. CDR3 loop: CASSLESPDTQYF. The CDR3, as DNA: TGTGCCAGCAGCTTAGAGTCCCCAGATACGCAGTATTTT.

This CDR3 is CASSQGPTARGYTF. Written as DNA, the CDR3 is TGTGCCAGCAGCCAAGGGCCTACAGCAAGGGGCTACACCTTC. The chain has TRBV5-5 and TRBJ1-2; no clear D. CDR1 is SGHKS and CDR2 is YYEKEE in the germline V gene (reference sequence). The V gene lost 4 bases and the J gene lost 8 bases, with 18 bases spanning the gap. The CDR3 has 14 residues. The whole variable domain, remainder taken from reference TRBV5-5 and TRBJ1-2, is DAGVTQSPTHLIKTRGQQVTLRCSPISGHKSVSWYQQVLGQGPQFIFQYYEKEERGRGNFPDRFSARQFPNYSSELNVNALLLGDSALYLCASSQGPTARGYTFGSGTRLTVV.

The V call is TRBV5-4, the J call TRBJ1-3; 7 bases map to TRBD1. CDR3 length: 15 residues. V lost 3 bases, J lost 6 bases, and 9 bases stayed unmatched. Germline V gives CDR1 SGHNT, CDR2 YYREEE (reference sequence). The CDR3 spells CASSSPTGRKNTIYF. The CDR3 coding sequence is TGTGCCAGCAGCTCGCCGACAGGGCGGAAAAACACCATATATTTT.

This clonotype ranks as medium-sized. The chain joins TRBV5-1 to TRBJ2-3, with a possible D match to TRBD1 (6 bases). Trimming cost V 2 bases and J 6 bases, with 7 bases left between them. Germline V lookup: CDR1 SGHRS, CDR2 YFSETQ. The CDR3 loop spans 12 amino acids. The CDR3 sequence is CASSFQGDTQYF. The CDR3 DNA is TGCGCCAGCAGCTTCCAGGGGGATACGCAGTATTTT.

This clonotype has just a few counts. CDR3 amino acids: CASSLGPGDTEAFF. CDR3 bases: TGTGCCAGCAGCTTAGGTCCGGGGGACACTGAAGCTTTCTTT. The rearrangement joins TRBV7-2 to TRBJ1-1, with D perhaps matching TRBD1 (5 bases). Between the trimmed V and J ends, which lost 1 base and 3 bases, there was a span of 9 bases. The CDR3 covers 14 residues. Per the germline V gene, CDR1 is SGHTA and CDR2 is FQGNSA.

This clonotype was observed a few times. The rearrangement joins TRBV28 to TRBJ1-2; no reliable D call. The germline CDR1 and CDR2 sequences are MDHEN and SYDVKM. The CDR3 is made up of 17 amino acids. The V end lost 7 bases, the J end lost 4 bases, and 25 bases lay between the germline ends. CDR3 bases: TGTGCCAGCACATTTGAAGGCTTACAATATCAAATCTATGGCTACACCTTC. Protein product: CASTFEGLQYQIYGYTF.

There are a few counts of this clonotype. The chain carries TRBV7-3 and TRBJ2-5; 7 bases align to TRBD2. The CDR3 loop spans 13 amino acids. J gave up 5 bases and V 5 bases, and 5 bases lay outside the gene matches. Germline V lookup: CDR1 SGHTA, CDR2 FQGTGA. CDR3 in amino acids: CASSTLARETQYF. The CDR3 DNA reads as TGTGCCAGCAGCACACTAGCGCGGGAGACCCAGTACTTC.

The chain recombines TRBV25-1 with TRBJ2-1; the match to TRBD1 covers 7 bases. The V gene end was trimmed by 4 bases and the J gene end by 7 bases; junction bases not matched to a gene: 7. CDR3 length: 14 residues. Germline lookup yields CDR1 MGHDK and CDR2 SYGVNS. The CDR3 is CASSALTGANEQFF. CDR3 DNA sequence: TGTGCCAGCAGTGCCCTAACAGGGGCGAATGAGCAGTTCTTC. Full variable domain (rest looked up from reference TRBV25-1 and TRBJ2-1): EADIYQTPRYLVIGTGKKITLECSQTMGHDKMYWYQQDPGMELHLIHYSYGVNSTEKGDLSSESTVSRIRTEHFPLTLESARPSHTSQYLCASSALTGANEQFFGPGTRLTVL.

The chain is built from TRBV18 and TRBJ2-3, with D possibly TRBD2 on 5 matching bases. The germline V gene encodes CDR1 KGHSH and CDR2 LQKENI. The CDR3 loop spans 14 amino acids. Deletions cut 3 bases from V and 0 bases from J, with 7 bases between. The CDR3 DNA reads TGTGCCAGCTCACCCCCGGGGAGCACAGATACGCAGTATTTT. Amino acid sequence: CASSPPGSTDTQYF.

This clonotype occurred a few times. The rearrangement joins TRBV5-1 to TRBJ1-1; D possibly corresponds to TRBD1 (5 bases). This CDR3 is 15 amino acids long. V dropped 0 bases and J dropped 4 bases, with 13 bases sitting between them. Germline V lookup: CDR1 SGHRS, CDR2 YFSETQ. The DNA for the CDR3 is TGCGCCAGCAGCTTGGATTCGGGACGGCTCACTGAAGCTTTCTTT. Translating it yields CASSLDSGRLTEAFF.

By frequency in the sample, this clonotype is medium-sized (0.01 to 0.1%). The chain combines TRBV6-4 with TRBJ2-7, with D unclear. CDR1 MRHNA and CDR2 SNTAGT come from the germline V gene. The CDR3 is 14 residues long. V was shortened by 4 bases and J by 2 bases, with 12 bases between the two germline ends. CDR3 in DNA: TGTGCCAGCAGTGCCGAGCCTTCGACCTACGAGCAGTACTTC. Translating gives CASSAEPSTYEQYF.

This clonotype is medium-sized. The chain links TRBV29-1 to TRBJ1-2; no definite D call. The germline V gene encodes CDR1 SQVTM and CDR2 ANQGSEA. This CDR3 is 11 amino acids long. V lost 6 bases, J lost 7 bases, and 12 bases lay in between. The DNA of the CDR3 is TGCAGCGTCCCATCTGGCATTGGCTACACCTTC. It is translated as CSVPSGIGYTF.